This T cell receptor beta chain was captured by sequencing in a study of CD8 T cells in ankylosing spondylitis. 5'-RACE, quantitative and with molecular barcodes, yielded the TCR beta libraries. TCRdb reanalysed the 5' RACE reads using MiXCR and keeps one entry per CDR3 protein. This sample carries 200,000 to 250,000 distinct CDR3 sequences, 15% to 20% of them seen once, and the ten largest clones take under 55%. Whole-study results and caveats: What seemed typical of ankylosing spondylitis blood was a TCR beta motif built from several highly homologous variants.

This clonotype came up many times. Its antigen remains unidentified. This CDR3 spans 14 amino acids. Trimming took 3 bases from V and 8 from J, leaving 14 bases between them. The source material was blood, either unsorted or a sorted T cell fraction (not recorded which). This clonotype was obtained from a male donor with ankylosing spondylitis. The chain couples TRBV12-3 or TRBV12-4 to TRBJ2-1, with D uncertain. The CDR3 sequence: CASSFGLVVDEQFF. In DNA form, the CDR3 reads TGTGCCAGCAGTTTCGGCCTAGTAGTTGATGAGCAGTTCTTC.